Below are 22 T cell receptor beta chains sequenced from a single sample in a study of PD-L1 blockade in urothelial cancer. The repertoire was sequenced with immunoSEQ multiplex PCR; TCRdb's copy has only in-frame clones and lacks some. The table shows fewer than 45,000 clones, with 82% occurring only once. The source was PBMCs, collected around atezolizumab (anti-PD-L1) treatment. These TCRs come from a man between 65 and 80 years old with urothelial cancer.

The V and J genes are TRBV28 and TRBJ1-5, with 8 bases aligning to TRBD1. The germline V gene encodes CDR1 MDHEN and CDR2 SYDVKM. This CDR3 spans 15 amino acids. Trimming at V came to 6 bases and at J to 5 bases, leaving 9 bases not matched to a gene. CDR3 DNA sequence: TGTGCCAGCAGGAGGGCCGGGACAGGATATCAGCCCCAGCATTTT. Translated, it gives CASRRAGTGYQPQHF.

By frequency in the sample, this clone is medium-sized. J is TRBJ1-5 and V is TRBV28; 11 nucleotides line up with TRBD1. V lost 5 bases, J lost 2 bases, and 11 bases stayed unmatched. Looked up from germline, CDR1 is MDHEN and CDR2 is SYDVKM. The CDR3 has 18 amino acids. The CDR3 loop is CASSRGQGAGYRNQPQHF. CDR3 DNA sequence: TGTGCCAGCAGTCGAGGACAGGGGGCCGGTTATCGCAATCAGCCCCAGCATTTT.

The rearrangement uses TRBV28 and TRBJ1-5, with D tentatively TRBD1 (6 bases). Trimming removed 6 bases at V and 7 bases at J, with 19 bases between. This CDR3 is built from 15 residues. Looked up from germline, CDR1 is MDHEN and CDR2 is SYDVKM. The CDR3 protein is CASSRDTRAKQPQHF. The CDR3 DNA sequence: TGTGCCAGCAGCAGGGACACCCGAGCAAAGCAGCCCCAGCATTTT.

The J gene is TRBJ1-6, the V gene TRBV30; possible D gene TRBD1, 6 bases. Deletions cut 1 base from V and 9 bases from J, with 13 bases between. This CDR3 comprises 14 residues. CDR1 and CDR2 from the germline V gene are GTSNPN and SVGIG (reference sequence). CDR3 region: CAWSGGLRGSPLHF. The CDR3 nucleotides read TGTGCCTGGAGTGGGGGTCTCAGGGGTTCACCCCTCCACTTT.

The chain combines TRBV2 with TRBJ2-5; no clear D gene. Germline CDR1 is SNHLY and CDR2 is FYNNEI. CDR3 length: 12 amino acids. The V end lost 3 bases, the J end lost 3 bases, and 5 bases lay between the germline ends. The CDR3 coding sequence is TGTGCCAGCAGTGACCAGGAAGAGACCCAGTACTTC. Protein: CASSDQEETQYF.

As to this clone: Other DNA variants within this sample encode the same CDR3. CDR3 loop: CASSLGGANEQFF. CDR3 in DNA: TGTGCCAGCAGCTTAGGCGGGGCCAATGAGCAGTTCTTC. The chain is built from TRBV7-3 and TRBJ2-1, with a weak D call TRBD2 (6 bases). Germline assignment: CDR1 SGHTA and CDR2 FQGTGA. This CDR3 region has 13 residues. V lost 2 bases and J 6 bases, leaving 8 bases between the germline ends.

J is TRBJ1-4 and V is TRBV5-1, with D unclear. Germline lookup yields CDR1 SGHRS and CDR2 YFSETQ. The ends were cut back, 2 bases at V and 0 bases at J, with 14 bases in the middle. The CDR3 loop spans 17 amino acids. This chain's CDR3 is CASSLTPPSSTNEKLFF. CDR3 sequence (DNA): TGCGCCAGCAGCTTAACTCCCCCTTCCTCAACTAATGAAAAACTGTTTTTT.

This chain uses TRBV5-6 with TRBJ2-6; perhaps TRBD2 as D (5 bases). Per germline, CDR1 SGHDT and CDR2 YYEEEE. Trimming cost V 1 base and J 0 bases, with 11 bases left between them. The CDR3 is 17 amino acids. CDR3: CASSLPGWSSGANVLTF. The CDR3 DNA sequence: TGTGCCAGCAGCTTGCCGGGATGGAGCTCTGGGGCCAACGTCCTGACTTTC.

This chain uses TRBV15 with TRBJ1-5; 10 bases align to TRBD1. This CDR3 is built from 16 residues. CDR1 and CDR2 from the germline V gene are LNHNV and YYDKDF (reference sequence). V lost 1 base to trimming and J lost 4 bases; unmatched junction nucleotides: 4. CDR3 bases: TGTGCCACCAGCAGAGCGGGACAGGGGAGAAATCAGCCCCAGCATTTT. Encoded protein: CATSRAGQGRNQPQHF.

Note on this clone: The germline gene is not matched at one end of the junction; a read error may be the cause. The CDR3 loop is CASSSEAREGLVF. CDR3 bases: TGTGCCAGCAGCTCCGAGGCCCGGGAGGGCCTGGTCTTC. The V and J genes are TRBV11-2 and TRBJ2-1, with 8 bases that match TRBD2. The CDR3 contains 13 residues. The germline V gene has CDR1 SGHAT and CDR2 FQNNGV.

The chain combines TRBV5-6 with TRBJ2-7; no reliable D call. V lost 0 bases, J lost 3 bases, and 7 bases lay in between. Germline V gives CDR1 SGHDT, CDR2 YYEEEE. The CDR3 is 13 amino acids. The chain's CDR3 is CASSLVQDYEQYF. CDR3 DNA sequence: TGTGCCAGCAGCTTGGTTCAGGACTACGAGCAGTACTTC.

The chain combines TRBV5-5 with TRBJ1-2; a weak D match, TRBD1 (6 bases). Trimming took 1 base from V and 8 from J, leaving 12 bases between them. Germline loops: CDR1 SGHKS, CDR2 YYEKEE (reference sequence). There are 13 residues in the CDR3. The CDR3 DNA follows: TGTGCCAGCAGCTTGACCCCAGGGGCCGGCTACACCTTC. As protein: CASSLTPGAGYTF.

This chain connects TRBV30 to TRBJ1-5; 7 bases are a match to TRBD1. V gave up 3 bases and J gave up 5 bases; unmatched junction bases: 4. Germline V gives CDR1 GTSNPN, CDR2 SVGIG (reference sequence). The length of the CDR3 is 13 residues. Here the CDR3 DNA reads TGTGCCTGGAGACAGGGGACGGATCAGCCCCAGCATTTT. It yields the protein CAWRQGTDQPQHF.

The gene calls are TRBV9 and TRBJ2-7; 7 nucleotides match TRBD2. CDR1 is SGDLS, CDR2 YYNGEE, per germline. The CDR3 runs to 13 residues. With 4 bases clipped from V and 0 bases from J, the junction kept 1 base outside the gene matches. The CDR3 protein is CASSRGSSYEQYF. In DNA form, the CDR3 reads TGTGCCAGCAGCCGCGGGAGCTCCTACGAGCAGTACTTC.

This chain links TRBV7-4 with TRBJ2-7, with 10 bases matching TRBD2. V dropped 5 bases and J dropped 0; count of bases not matched to a gene: 7. Germline CDR1 reads SGHVT; CDR2 reads SQSDAQ. The CDR3 length is 16 residues. CDR3 DNA: TGTGCCAGCAGCCCCCGTCCTAGCGGGAGCTCCTACGAGCAGTACTTC. Translated, it gives CASSPRPSGSSYEQYF.

V gene TRBV28 combines with J gene TRBJ1-5; 8 bases fit TRBD1. Trimming at V came to 2 bases and at J to 9 bases, leaving 9 bases not matched to a gene. Germline V lookup: CDR1 MDHEN, CDR2 SYDVKM. CDR3 length: 15 amino acids. Written as DNA, the CDR3 is TGTGCCAGCAGTTTAGGTGGACAGGGCGACGGGCCCCAGCATTTT. Protein sequence: CASSLGGQGDGPQHF. Together with reference TRBV28 and TRBJ1-5, the CDR3 gives the full variable domain: DVKVTQSSRYLVKRTGEKVFLECVQDMDHENMFWYRQDPGLGLRLIYFSYDVKMKEKGDIPEGYSVSREKKERFSLILESASTNQTSMYLCASSLGGQGDGPQHFGDGTRLSIL.

The rearrangement joins TRBV7-9 to TRBJ1-5, with a weak D call TRBD1 (5 bases). CDR3 length: 14 amino acids. Germline V gene lookup returns CDR1 SEHNR and CDR2 FQNEAQ (reference sequence). Trimming removed 5 bases from V and 2 bases from J, with 10 bases in between. The CDR3, as DNA: TGTGCCAGCAGCGGCGGGGGGGGCAATCAGCCCCAGCATTTT. Translated, it gives CASSGGGGNQPQHF.

The chain combines TRBV7-9 with TRBJ1-4, with 8 bases identical to TRBD1. Germline V lookup: CDR1 SEHNR, CDR2 FQNEAQ (reference sequence). With 4 bases clipped from V and 7 bases from J, the junction kept 5 bases outside the gene matches. This CDR3 is built from 14 residues. The CDR3 spells CASSSTGGGEKLFF. The CDR3 region has the DNA TGTGCCAGCAGCTCAACAGGGGGTGGTGAAAAACTGTTTTTT.

This chain joins TRBV29-1 and TRBJ2-3; 7 bases are shared with TRBD2. After removal of 7 bases from V and 10 bases from J, the junction contained 5 bases not matched to a gene. Per germline, CDR1 SQVTM and CDR2 ANQGSEA. The CDR3 runs to 10 residues. The CDR3 loop reads CSGEAGAQYF. The CDR3 nucleotides read TGCAGCGGGGAGGCGGGGGCGCAGTATTTT.

The V and J genes are TRBV5-4 and TRBJ2-7; TRBD2 might be the D (5 bases). V lost 0 bases and J lost 7, with 11 bases in between. This CDR3 has 13 amino acids. CDR1 and CDR2 (germline): SGHNT, YYREEE (reference sequence). The CDR3 loop is CASSLGLREEQYF. DNA of the CDR3: TGTGCCAGCAGCTTGGGCCTGAGGGAGGAGCAGTACTTC.

The chain employs TRBV18 and TRBJ1-5; a possible D gene is TRBD1 (6 bases). The CDR3 spans 15 residues. Deletions cut 3 bases from V and 0 bases from J, with 9 bases between. Germline V gene data show CDR1 as KGHSH and CDR2 as LQKENI. CDR3 protein: CASSPQGGSNQPQHF. The CDR3 region has the DNA TGTGCCAGCTCACCCCAAGGGGGTAGCAATCAGCCCCAGCATTTT.

The CDR3 DNA follows: TGTGCCAGCTCACCCGGGACACCCTCCTACAATGAGCAGTTCTTC. It yields the protein CASSPGTPSYNEQFF. The rearrangement uses TRBV18 and TRBJ2-1, with D perhaps matching TRBD1 (6 bases). Germline lookup yields CDR1 KGHSH and CDR2 LQKENI. V lost 3 bases, J lost 0 bases, and 9 bases lay in between. This CDR3 has 15 residues.